The 24 T cell receptor beta chains below come from one sample, sequenced in a study of identical twins. TCRdb reprocessed the 5' RACE reads with MiXCR, giving one entry per CDR3 protein. This table has hundreds of thousands of distinct CDR3 sequences, under 8.5% appearing once. This sample was also put to use in a study of yellow fever vaccine responses in identical twins.

The sequenced material came from PBMCs. The receptors shown here come from a woman aged 18-30 years in good health.

This clonotype appeared many times. This rearrangement joins TRBV10-3 to TRBJ2-1; 7 bases line up with TRBD2. Germline-derived CDR1 and CDR2 are ENHRY and SYGVKD. The CDR3 totals 16 residues. The ends lost 0 bases at V and 4 bases at J; junction bases unmatched: 6. Here the CDR3 DNA reads TGTGCCATCAGTGAGTCGATGACGGGAGGATACAATGAGCAGTTCTTC. It specifies CAISESMTGGYNEQFF.

This clonotype was recorded many times. Mismatch with germline at one junction end may stem from a read error. The rearrangement uses TRBV5-1 and TRBJ1-1, with D possibly TRBD1 on 5 matching bases. CDR1 is SGHRS, CDR2 YFSETQ, per germline. The CDR3 sequence is 15 residues long. CDR3 region: CASSLAGGGNTEAFF. The CDR3 nucleotides read TGTGCCAGCAGCTTAGCTGGGGGAGGCAACACTGAAGCTTTCTTT.

This sequence joins TRBV6-5 and TRBJ2-6; tentatively, D is TRBD1 or TRBD2 (5 bases each). Trimming shortened V by 2 bases and J by 2 bases, and 10 bases separated the two germline ends. Germline V gene sequence: CDR1 MNHEY, CDR2 SVGAGI. The CDR3 extends over 16 amino acids. The CDR3 bases are TGTGCCAGCAGTTACCCGGGGACCCCTGGGGCCAACGTCCTGACTTTC. Residues: CASSYPGTPGANVLTF.

The chain links TRBV18 to TRBJ2-7, with 9 bases aligning to TRBD2. Trimming at V came to 3 bases and at J to 1 base, leaving 7 bases not matched to a gene. CDR1 and CDR2 (germline): KGHSH, LQKENI. The CDR3 spans 16 residues. For the CDR3, the DNA is TGTGCCAGCTCACCGGTAGCGGGAGCTCTATCCTACGAGCAGTACTTC. Translation gives CASSPVAGALSYEQYF.

A few counts support this clonotype. The CDR3 loop reads CASSQGGGLDGYTF. The DNA of the CDR3 is TGTGCCAGCAGCCAAGGTGGGGGTTTGGATGGCTACACCTTC. This chain connects TRBV6-1 to TRBJ1-2; a weak D match, TRBD1 (5 bases). The germline CDR1 and CDR2 sequences are MNHNS and SASEGT. CDR3 length: 14 residues. V was cut by 6 bases and J by 6 bases, with 17 bases left in between.

This chain joins TRBV18 and TRBJ2-3; no clear D. With 6 bases removed from V and 5 bases from J, the gap between germline ends came to 6 bases. Germline assignment: CDR1 KGHSH and CDR2 LQKENI. The CDR3 has 11 residues. DNA for the CDR3: TGTGCCAGCTCCACCCAAGATACGCAGTATTTT. It yields the protein CASSTQDTQYF.

At least ten counts were recorded for this clonotype. The rearrangement joins TRBV5-1 to TRBJ2-3; D possibly uses TRBD1 or TRBD2 (5 bases each). This CDR3 has 16 residues. Germline assignment: CDR1 SGHRS and CDR2 YFSETQ. V was pared by 0 bases and J by 0 bases, with 11 bases between. DNA for the CDR3: TGCGCCAGCAGCTTGGATTGGGGGATCAGCACAGATACGCAGTATTTT. Protein product: CASSLDWGISTDTQYF.

A few counts support this clonotype. V and J are TRBV20-1 and TRBJ2-7, with D unresolved. V was trimmed by 3 bases and J by 5 bases, leaving 11 bases between them. The CDR3 loop spans 12 amino acids. The germline V gene has CDR1 DFQATT and CDR2 SNEGSKA (reference sequence). In DNA form, the CDR3 reads TGCAGTGCTAGCCTCTCTTCCCACGAGCAGTACGTC. The encoded protein is CSASLSSHEQYV.

This clonotype appeared many times. The chain carries TRBV5-1 and TRBJ1-1, with a possible D match to TRBD1 (6 bases). The germline gives CDR1 SGHRS, CDR2 YFSETQ. The ends were cut back, 4 bases at V and 8 bases at J, with 9 bases in the middle. CDR3 length: 11 amino acids. The CDR3 protein is CASSKDSEAFF. CDR3 DNA: TGCGCCAGCAGCAAGGACAGCGAAGCTTTCTTT.

The V gene is TRBV7-2, the J gene TRBJ2-2; 7 bases fit TRBD2. V lost 5 bases and J lost 2; bases outside the gene matches: 8. The CDR3 consists of 16 residues. Germline V gene lookup returns CDR1 SGHTA and CDR2 FQGNSA. The CDR3 region has the DNA TGTGCCAGCAGCCCACTGCTAGCGGAAAACACCGGGGAGCTGTTTTTT. Its protein product is CASSPLLAENTGELFF. Drawing the rest from reference TRBV7-2 and TRBJ2-2, the complete variable domain is GAGVSQSPSNKVTEKGKDVELRCDPISGHTALYWYRQSLGQGLEFLIYFQGNSAPDKSGLPSDRFSAERTGGSVSTLTIQRTQQEDSAVYLCASSPLLAENTGELFFGEGSRLTVL.

The chain has TRBV27 and TRBJ2-1, with TRBD2 matching over 9 bases. Germline V CDR1 and CDR2: MNHEY, SMNVEV (reference sequence). V shed 1 base, J shed 5 bases, and the junction held 12 bases outside the gene matches. The CDR3 spans 18 residues. The CDR3 DNA follows: TGTGCCAGCAGTTTATTAAGCCGGGCTAGCGGGGCCCACAATGAGCAGTTCTTC. Translating gives CASSLLSRASGAHNEQFF.

This clonotype was detected a few times. The chain links TRBV12-5 to TRBJ1-5; TRBD1 matches 10 bases. V trimming: 6 bases; J trimming: 0 bases; junction bases outside the gene matches: 14. This CDR3 spans 19 amino acids. CDR1 is LGHNT, CDR2 FRNRAP, per germline. The CDR3 here is CASGPEPGQGLYSNQPQHF. The DNA for the CDR3 is TGTGCTAGTGGACCCGAACCGGGACAGGGGCTTTATAGCAATCAGCCCCAGCATTTT.

This clonotype has ten or more counts. The rearrangement links TRBV7-8 to TRBJ2-1, with D hard to call. V gave up 1 base and J gave up 10 bases, with 11 bases separating them. In germline, CDR1 is SGHVS, CDR2 FQNEAQ. The CDR3 sequence is 13 residues long. CDR3 region: CASSLGGSREQFF. CDR3 coding DNA: TGTGCCAGCAGCTTAGGGGGAAGTCGGGAGCAGTTCTTC.

The chain links TRBV12-3 or TRBV12-4 to TRBJ2-5; the match to TRBD2 covers 9 bases. V lost 2 bases, J lost 3 bases, and 10 bases stayed unmatched. This CDR3 is built from 17 residues. The chain's CDR3 is CASSLFSGSDRKETQYF. The CDR3 nucleotides read TGTGCCAGCAGTTTATTTAGCGGGAGCGACAGAAAAGAGACCCAGTACTTC.

This clonotype was seen a few times. A junction end diverges from the germline sequence, so it may reflect a read error. The rearrangement links TRBV14 to TRBJ2-7; TRBD2 aligns across 13 bases. The CDR3 consists of 18 residues. CDR1 is SGHDN and CDR2 is FVKESK in the germline V gene. DNA of the CDR3: TGTGCCAGCAGTCAAGGTCCGACTAGCGGGAGGTTAGCCTACGAGCAGTACTTC. It yields the protein CASSQGPTSGRLAYEQYF.

The chain carries TRBV3-1 and TRBJ2-5; unclear D gene. Between the trimmed V and J ends, which lost 4 bases and 3 bases, there was a span of 15 bases. Looked up from germline, CDR1 is LGHDT and CDR2 is YNNKEL (reference sequence). The CDR3 totals 15 residues. The CDR3 sequence: CASSPESGSEETQYF. The CDR3, as DNA: TGTGCCAGCAGCCCGGAGAGTGGGTCGGAAGAGACCCAGTACTTC.

The rearrangement uses TRBV5-6 and TRBJ2-1; D might be TRBD2 (6 bases). Trimming removed 0 bases at V and 8 bases at J, with 18 bases between. This CDR3 is built from 16 residues. Germline V gene sequence: CDR1 SGHDT, CDR2 YYEEEE. CDR3 amino acids: CASSLAWLGTGDEQFF. The CDR3 nucleotides read TGTGCCAGCAGCTTGGCGTGGTTAGGGACTGGTGATGAGCAGTTCTTC.

This clonotype was seen a few times. The chain has TRBV29-1 and TRBJ1-1, with no clear D. With 3 bases removed from V and 1 base from J, the gap between germline ends came to 9 bases. The CDR3 is 13 amino acids. Germline loops: CDR1 SQVTM, CDR2 ANQGSEA. The CDR3 nucleotides read TGCAGCGTTGACCTAGGACCGAACACTGAAGCTTTCTTT. Translating it yields CSVDLGPNTEAFF.

This clonotype was detected many times. This rearrangement joins TRBV14 to TRBJ2-1; 12 bases line up with TRBD2. Germline assignment: CDR1 SGHDN and CDR2 FVKESK. There are 15 residues in the CDR3. Trimming at V came to 3 bases and at J to 5 bases, leaving 2 bases not matched to a gene. Here the CDR3 reads CASSHRTSGNNEQFF. CDR3 sequence (DNA): TGTGCCAGCAGCCATCGGACTAGCGGGAACAATGAGCAGTTCTTC.

This clonotype was found many times. The chain links TRBV3-1 to TRBJ2-2, with D tentatively TRBD1 (6 bases). Trimming left V 6 bases short and J 3 bases short, with 11 bases between. CDR3 size: 14 residues. The germline CDR1 and CDR2 sequences are LGHDT and YNNKEL (reference sequence). This CDR3 reads CASRQNRDTGELFF. DNA for the CDR3: TGTGCCAGCAGACAAAACAGGGACACCGGGGAGCTGTTTTTT.

Only a few counts were recorded for this clonotype. This rearrangement joins TRBV20-1 to TRBJ1-5; D is unclear. CDR3 length: 12 residues. Trimming took off 0 bases at V and 6 bases at J, with 6 bases between the two ends. CDR1 is DFQATT and CDR2 is SNEGSKA in the germline V gene (reference sequence). The CDR3 DNA reads as TGCAGTGCTAGAGATGGGGTTCAGCCCCAGCATTTT. Translation gives CSARDGVQPQHF.

The J gene is TRBJ2-5, the V gene TRBV5-4, with a weak D call TRBD2 (6 bases). Germline assignment: CDR1 SGHNT and CDR2 YYREEE (reference sequence). The CDR3 has 15 amino acids. The V and J ends lost 4 bases and 5 bases respectively, with 18 bases between them. This chain's CDR3 is CASSPARDFGETQYF. CDR3 DNA: TGTGCCAGCAGCCCGGCCAGGGACTTTGGGGAGACCCAGTACTTC.

This clonotype was seen many times. This chain uses TRBV6-5 with TRBJ1-1; D is unresolved. Germline V lookup: CDR1 MNHEY, CDR2 SVGAGI. Trimming shortened V by 1 base and J by 1 base, and 7 bases separated the two germline ends. CDR3 length: 14 residues. Here the CDR3 reads CASSYLDSNTEAFF. CDR3 bases: TGTGCCAGCAGTTACTTGGATTCGAACACTGAAGCTTTCTTT.

This clonotype was detected a few times. The chain recombines TRBV15 with TRBJ2-5, with D maybe TRBD1 (6 bases). The V gene lost 8 bases and the J gene lost 4 bases, with 11 bases spanning the gap. The length of the CDR3 is 12 residues. CDR1 and CDR2 from the germline V gene are LNHNV and YYDKDF (reference sequence). The CDR3, as DNA: TGTGCCACCTGCCGAGGGGGAGAGACCCAGTACTTC. It translates to CATCRGGETQYF.